This T cell receptor beta chain was retrieved from a study of Ad26.COV2.S vaccination and SARS-CoV-2 variants. Study information: Participant was drawn from the COV1001 Ad26.COV2.S trial arm.

Treatment meaning: around 19 received Ad26.COV2.S at low or high dose, single or two shots; about 5 received placebo; per-sample allocation not given. Sampling took place 63 days after the first vaccine or placebo injection. Vaccination used an Ad26 vector expressing Wuhan-strain SARS-CoV-2 spike. Clones were sequenced by immunoSEQ multiplex PCR, and TCRdb holds only the in-frame ones, with some missing. The sample shows about 480,000 clones, roughly 87% of them seen only once. A single count supports this clone. This CDR3 comprises 17 residues. Germline-derived CDR1 and CDR2 are LGHDT and YNNKEL (reference sequence). J lost 1 base, V lost 7 bases, and 13 bases had no gene match.

The input for sequencing was peripheral blood, taken in a trial of Ad26.COV2.S vaccine versus placebo. The rearrangement uses TRBV3-1 (or the pseudogene TRBV3-2) and TRBJ1-3; 7 bases are shared with TRBD1. The TCR originated in a person between 18 and 65 years old who received the Ad26.COV2.S COVID-19 vaccine or a placebo. This chain's CDR3 is CASIRPLDRASGNTIYF. The CDR3 bases are TGTGCCAGCATCCGCCCATTAGACAGGGCGTCTGGAAACACCATATATTTT.